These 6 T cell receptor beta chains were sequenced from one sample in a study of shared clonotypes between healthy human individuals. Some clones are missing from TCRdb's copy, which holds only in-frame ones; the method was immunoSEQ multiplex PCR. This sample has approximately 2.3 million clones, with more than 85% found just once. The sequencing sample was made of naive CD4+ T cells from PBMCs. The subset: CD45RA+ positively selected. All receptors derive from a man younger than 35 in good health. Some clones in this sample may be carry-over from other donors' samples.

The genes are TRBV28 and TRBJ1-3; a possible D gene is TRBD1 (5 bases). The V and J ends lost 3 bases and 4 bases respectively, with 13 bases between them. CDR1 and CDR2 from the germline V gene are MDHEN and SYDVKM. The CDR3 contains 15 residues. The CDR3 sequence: CASSFGGAGGNTIYF. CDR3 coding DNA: TGTGCCAGCAGTTTTGGAGGGGCGGGAGGAAACACCATATATTTT.

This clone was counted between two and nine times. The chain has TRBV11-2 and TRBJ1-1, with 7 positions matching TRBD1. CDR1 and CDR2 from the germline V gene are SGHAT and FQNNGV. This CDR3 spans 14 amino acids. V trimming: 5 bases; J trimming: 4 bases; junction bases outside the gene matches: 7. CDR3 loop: CASSLGGRGTEAFF. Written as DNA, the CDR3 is TGTGCCAGCAGCCTAGGGGGCCGGGGCACTGAAGCTTTCTTT.

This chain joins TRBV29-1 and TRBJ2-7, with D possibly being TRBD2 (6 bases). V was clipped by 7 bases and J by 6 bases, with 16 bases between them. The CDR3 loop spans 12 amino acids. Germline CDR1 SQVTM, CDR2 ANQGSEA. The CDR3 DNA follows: TGCAGCGGGGGACTGGGGAGCTGCGAGCAGTACTTC. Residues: CSGGLGSCEQYF.

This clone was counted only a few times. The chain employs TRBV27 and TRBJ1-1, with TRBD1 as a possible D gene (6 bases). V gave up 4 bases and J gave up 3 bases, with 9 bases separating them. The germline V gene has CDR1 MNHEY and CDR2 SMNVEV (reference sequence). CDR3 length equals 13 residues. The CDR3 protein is CASSYGGYTEAFF. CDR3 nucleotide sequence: TGTGCCAGCAGTTACGGGGGCTACACTGAAGCTTTCTTT.

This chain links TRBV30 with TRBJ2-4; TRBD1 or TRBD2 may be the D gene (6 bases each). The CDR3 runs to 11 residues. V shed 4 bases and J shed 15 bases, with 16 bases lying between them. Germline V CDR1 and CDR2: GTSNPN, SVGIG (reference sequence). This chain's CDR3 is CAWTVRGRLYF. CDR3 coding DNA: TGTGCCTGGACAGTTAGGGGGAGGCTGTACTTC.

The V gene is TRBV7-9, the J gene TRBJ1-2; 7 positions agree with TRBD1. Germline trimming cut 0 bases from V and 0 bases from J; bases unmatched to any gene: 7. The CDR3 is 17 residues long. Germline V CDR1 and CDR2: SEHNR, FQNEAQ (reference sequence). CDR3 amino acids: CASSLAGGGGANYGYTF. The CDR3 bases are TGTGCCAGCAGCTTAGCAGGGGGCGGTGGAGCTAACTATGGCTACACCTTC.